This record looks at one T cell receptor (beta chain) sequence and its context. Its target is unknown. V was shortened by 3 bases and J by 9 bases, with 11 bases between the two germline ends. This CDR3 comprises 12 residues. Per germline, CDR1 GTSNPN and CDR2 SVGIG (reference sequence). This sample was included in a study of T cells in Graves' hyperthyroidism and ophthalmopathy. The investigators amplified TCR beta CDR3 regions from RNA transcripts. HTBI primers were the set used in a first-round RT-PCR of the TCR CDR3. TCRdb recomputed calls from the multiplex PCR reads with MiXCR, one row per CDR3 protein. This table has about 210,000 distinct CDR3 sequences, roughly 18% appearing once. Study conclusions and caveats: A model built on 13 V-J features separated ophthalmopathy from stable hyperthyroidism.

Material: blood. The chain recombines TRBV30 with TRBJ2-2; D is tentatively TRBD1 or TRBD2 (5 bases each). The TCR sequence derives from a man aged 50 or older with Graves' hyperthyroidism. CDR3 in DNA: TGTGCCTGGAGGACCCCGGGGCGGGAGCTGTTTTTT. Amino acids: CAWRTPGRELFF.